Reported below is one T cell receptor (beta chain). Antigen: not known. Time point noted: sample taken at primary tumor resection. Around 70 TRACERx patients with early, untreated non-small cell lung cancer donated samples. This entry comes from a study of spatial heterogeneity in lung cancer. For the study at large: There were, on average, more than 8.5 raw-read appearances for each unique TCR and UMI combination.

The CDR3 covers 15 residues. Trimming removed 2 bases from V and 2 bases from J; junction bases left unmatched: 4. Germline CDR1 MDHEN, CDR2 SYDVKM. TCRdb re-analysed the 5' RACE reads in MiXCR, keeping a single row per CDR3 protein. The sample consists of roughly 9,900 distinct CDR3 sequences, 6.3% of them appearing once. Regarding the study as a whole: In tumors, expanded intratumoral alpha and beta TCR counts tracked mutation counts.

The source is a female donor with early-stage non-small cell lung cancer. The chain has TRBV28 and TRBJ2-3; 7 nucleotides line up with TRBD2. The sequenced sample was lung tumor tissue, obtained at surgery. CDR3 bases: TGTGCCAGCAGTTTAGGTAGCGGGCACACAGATACGCAGTATTTT. This encodes CASSLGSGHTDTQYF. Supplemented by reference TRBV28 and TRBJ2-3, the full variable domain reads DVKVTQSSRYLVKRTGEKVFLECVQDMDHENMFWYRQDPGLGLRLIYFSYDVKMKEKGDIPEGYSVSREKKERFSLILESASTNQTSMYLCASSLGSGHTDTQYFGPGTRLTVL.